Presented here are 30 T cell receptor beta chains from one specimen sequenced in a study of shared clonotypes between healthy human individuals (dated by TCRdb to 2018 to 2020). Preparation of the library involved the immunoSEQ multiplex PCR assay. TCRdb re-hosts the immuneACCESS table, in-frame sequences only. Its copies lack some clones; in the studies checked, an unresolved V gene accounts for under half of them, and the cause for the rest is not known. A total of about a million clones appear in this sample, approximately 80% of them only once. Of the sample, around 1.5% is held by the ten largest clones. Sequenced input: memory CD4+ T cells sorted from blood. Explained via the paper, the cell subset or site label denotes: CD45RA-negative fraction. These receptor sequences come from a man aged 18 to 29 in good health.

The J gene is TRBJ1-2, the V gene TRBV5-1; D is uncertain. The CDR3 totals 15 residues. In germline, CDR1 is SGHRS, CDR2 YFSETQ. V lost 0 bases and J lost 0, with 9 bases in between. The CDR3 reads CASSLGGSANYGYTF. DNA for the CDR3: TGCGCCAGCAGCTTGGGAGGGAGCGCTAACTATGGCTACACCTTC.

This clone was counted a single time. The gene calls are TRBV11-2 and TRBJ2-3, with 12 bases matching TRBD2. Looked up from germline, CDR1 is SGHAT and CDR2 is FQNNGV. The CDR3 is 19 amino acids. With 5 bases clipped from V and 2 bases from J, the junction kept 14 bases outside the gene matches. CDR3 amino acids: CASSPMPGTSGRLTDTQYF. CDR3 DNA sequence: TGTGCCAGCAGCCCGATGCCCGGGACTAGCGGGCGACTCACAGATACGCAGTATTTT.

The chain couples TRBV9 to TRBJ2-7; tentative D call: TRBD2 (6 bases). Germline V gives CDR1 SGDLS, CDR2 YYNGEE. The ends were cut back, 1 base at V and 3 bases at J, with 11 bases in the middle. This CDR3 spans 14 amino acids. CDR3 sequence (DNA): TGTGCCAGCAGCGTATCTAGCGAGTTCTACGAGCAGTACTTC. Translation: CASSVSSEFYEQYF.

The J gene is TRBJ2-1, the V gene TRBV20-1; D is possibly TRBD1 (5 bases). Germline V gene lookup returns CDR1 DFQATT and CDR2 SNEGSKA (reference sequence). There are 11 residues in the CDR3. V lost 4 bases and J lost 8, with 9 bases in between. CDR3 sequence reads: CSAISRDEQFF. CDR3 DNA sequence: TGCAGTGCTATTAGCAGGGATGAGCAGTTCTTC.

The J gene is TRBJ2-7, the V gene TRBV6-1; 7 nucleotides align to TRBD1. Per the germline V gene, CDR1 is MNHNS and CDR2 is SASEGT. The CDR3 length is 13 residues. Trimming took 6 bases from V and 3 from J; bases not matched to a gene: 5. The CDR3 bases are TGTGCCAGCAGCTCTCGACAGGGCTACGAGCAGTACTTC. The encoded protein is CASSSRQGYEQYF.

This chain connects TRBV4-3 to TRBJ2-1; D uncertain. The CDR3 is made up of 15 amino acids. The V gene lost 1 base and the J gene lost 0 bases, with 7 bases spanning the gap. Germline V lookup: CDR1 LGHNA, CDR2 YSLEER. The CDR3 reads CASSQGPYSYNEQFF. The CDR3 DNA follows: TGCGCCAGCAGCCAAGGGCCCTACTCCTACAATGAGCAGTTCTTC.

The gene calls are TRBV5-1 and TRBJ2-3; the match to TRBD1 covers 9 bases. The CDR3 runs 15 residues. V was pared by 1 base and J by 4 bases, with 4 bases of the junction left unmatched. Per germline, CDR1 SGHRS and CDR2 YFSETQ. Written as DNA, the CDR3 is TGCGCCAGCAGCTTGACAGGGGGCGGGTCAGATACGCAGTATTTT. Translation: CASSLTGGGSDTQYF.

The chain couples TRBV4-3 to TRBJ1-1; 7 nucleotides agree with TRBD1. With 0 bases clipped from V and 8 bases from J, the junction kept 6 bases outside the gene matches. Germline V gene sequence: CDR1 LGHNA, CDR2 YSLEER. The CDR3 totals 14 residues. CDR3 protein: CASSQEVGQPEAFF. The DNA for the CDR3 is TGCGCCAGCAGCCAAGAGGTGGGACAGCCAGAAGCTTTCTTT.

This clone appeared a few times. The chain recombines TRBV28 with TRBJ1-1; D remains ambiguous. Germline V gives CDR1 MDHEN, CDR2 SYDVKM. The V end lost 5 bases, the J end lost 6 bases, and 16 bases lay between the germline ends. This CDR3 has 14 amino acids. In DNA form, the CDR3 reads TGTGCCAGCAGTACACACTCAGGATCCGCTGAAGCTTTCTTT. Amino acids: CASSTHSGSAEAFF.

This chain links TRBV18 with TRBJ1-5, with a weak D call TRBD1 (5 bases). Trimming stripped 3 bases from V and 11 bases from J, with 17 bases between. The germline gives CDR1 KGHSH, CDR2 LQKENI. The CDR3 extends over 14 amino acids. The CDR3 DNA is TGTGCCAGCTCACCTCAACCGGAGGGGACGGCCCAGCATTTT. Its protein product is CASSPQPEGTAQHF.

The gene calls are TRBV9 and TRBJ2-3; 8 nucleotides align to TRBD2. The CDR3 is 16 amino acids. J gave up 2 bases and V 0 bases, and 5 bases lay outside the gene matches. Germline loops: CDR1 SGDLS, CDR2 YYNGEE. For the CDR3, the DNA is TGTGCCAGCAGCGTAGGTGTTAGCGGGACCACAGATACGCAGTATTTT. It specifies CASSVGVSGTTDTQYF. Full variable domain (remainder filled in from reference TRBV9 and TRBJ2-3): DSGVTQTPKHLITATGQRVTLRCSPRSGDLSVYWYQQSLDQGLQFLIQYYNGEERAKGNILERFSAQQFPDLHSELNLSSLELGDSALYFCASSVGVSGTTDTQYFGPGTRLTVL.

The chain uses TRBV5-6 and TRBJ2-3, with 13 nucleotides matching TRBD2. CDR3 size: 16 residues. V shed 4 bases and J 1 base; nucleotides not matched to a gene: 3. The germline gives CDR1 SGHDT, CDR2 YYEEEE. DNA for the CDR3: TGTGCCAGCAGCCCGGGACTAGCGGGGCGCACAGATACGCAGTATTTT. Its translation is CASSPGLAGRTDTQYF.

This clone was observed a handful of times. This chain links TRBV28 with TRBJ2-1; D is ambiguous. Per germline, CDR1 MDHEN and CDR2 SYDVKM. Between the trimmed V and J ends, which lost 2 bases and 5 bases, there was a span of 10 bases. This CDR3 has 14 amino acids. CDR3 protein: CASSLNGNHNEQFF. The CDR3 DNA reads TGTGCCAGCAGTTTAAACGGTAACCACAATGAGCAGTTCTTC. Supplemented by reference TRBV28 and TRBJ2-1, the full variable domain reads DVKVTQSSRYLVKRTGEKVFLECVQDMDHENMFWYRQDPGLGLRLIYFSYDVKMKEKGDIPEGYSVSREKKERFSLILESASTNQTSMYLCASSLNGNHNEQFFGPGTRLTVL.

Notes on this clone: Given a much more abundant clone one base away, this may be a read error. CDR3 protein: CASSFGNTIYF. CDR3 nucleotide sequence: TGTGCCAGCAGCTTTGGAAACACCATATATTTT. The V call is TRBV7-2, the J call TRBJ1-3; D is unresolved. The CDR3 consists of 11 residues. Germline V lookup: CDR1 SGHTA, CDR2 FQGNSA. The V end lost 3 bases, the J end lost 3 bases, and 0 bases lay between the germline ends.

The gene calls are TRBV9 and TRBJ2-1; 7 bases agree with TRBD2. This CDR3 has 15 amino acids. V was pared by 0 bases and J by 4 bases, with 4 bases of the junction left unmatched. The germline V gene encodes CDR1 SGDLS and CDR2 YYNGEE. CDR3: CASSVVAGTYNEQFF. CDR3 DNA: TGTGCCAGCAGCGTAGTAGCGGGCACTTACAATGAGCAGTTCTTC.

The chain links TRBV10-1 to TRBJ2-7; 9 bases are a match to TRBD1. Germline loops: CDR1 WNHNN, CDR2 SYGVQD (reference sequence). CDR3 length: 14 amino acids. V dropped 0 bases and J dropped 9; count of bases not matched to a gene: 6. The CDR3 DNA reads TGCGCCAGCAGTGAGTCCGGAACAGGGGGCTTGCAGTACTTC. Encoded protein: CASSESGTGGLQYF.

The gene calls are TRBV12-5 and TRBJ1-1; D is perhaps TRBD1 (5 bases). Germline V gene data show CDR1 as LGHNT and CDR2 as FRNRAP. V was shortened by 4 bases and J by 8 bases, with 8 bases between the two germline ends. The CDR3 covers 11 residues. CDR3 in amino acids: CASGSSGEAFF. The DNA for the CDR3 is TGTGCTAGTGGTTCCTCAGGGGAAGCTTTCTTT.

The chain has TRBV5-1 and TRBJ1-6; D call uncertain. Trimming cost V 1 base and J 0 bases, with 17 bases left between them. Germline CDR1 and CDR2: SGHRS and YFSETQ. This CDR3 region has 19 residues. The CDR3 protein is CASSLTAGPSLSYNSPLHF. Here the CDR3 DNA reads TGCGCCAGCAGCTTGACAGCCGGACCAAGTCTCTCCTATAATTCACCCCTCCACTTT.

This clone came up a few times. The gene calls are TRBV6-5 and TRBJ1-4; perhaps TRBD1 as D (6 bases). This CDR3 contains 14 residues. The germline V gene has CDR1 MNHEY and CDR2 SVGAGI. V shed 5 bases and J shed 8 bases, with 15 bases lying between them. In nucleotides, the CDR3 is TGTGCCAGCAGTCAACAGGGCCGGTTGGAAAAACTGTTTTTT. Amino acids: CASSQQGRLEKLFF.

The genes are TRBV9 and TRBJ2-1; D is perhaps TRBD1 (6 bases). Germline-derived CDR1 and CDR2 are SGDLS and YYNGEE. The CDR3 is 16 amino acids. Between the trimmed V and J ends, which lost 4 bases and 5 bases, there was a span of 19 bases. The CDR3 DNA is TGTGCCAGCAGCTTGCAGGGGTCCTCGGCACACAATGAGCAGTTCTTC. As protein: CASSLQGSSAHNEQFF.

This clone turned up a few times. The gene calls are TRBV7-2 and TRBJ2-7; possibly TRBD2 for D (6 bases). Between the trimmed V and J ends, which lost 2 bases and 4 bases, there was a span of 15 bases. The CDR3 consists of 15 residues. Germline CDR1 is SGHTA and CDR2 is FQGNSA. CDR3 nucleotide sequence: TGTGCCAGCAGCTTATTGGGGACTGGATCGTACGAGCAGTACTTC. This translates into CASSLLGTGSYEQYF.

A single count supports this clone. This rearrangement joins TRBV11-3 to TRBJ2-1; no clear D gene. CDR1 is SGHNT and CDR2 is YENEEA in the germline V gene. V was cut by 1 base and J by 0 bases, with 7 bases left in between. The length of the CDR3 is 15 residues. The CDR3 spells CASSLGGYSYNEQFF. CDR3 coding DNA: TGTGCCAGCAGCTTAGGTGGGTACTCCTACAATGAGCAGTTCTTC.

The gene calls are TRBV29-1 and TRBJ2-3, with D possibly TRBD2 on 6 matching bases. CDR3 size: 15 residues. Trimming removed 2 bases at V and 5 bases at J, with 17 bases between. Germline assignment: CDR1 SQVTM and CDR2 ANQGSEA. CDR3 DNA: TGCAGCGTTGAATTTGGGCGGGACCTTGGAGATACGCAGTATTTT. Amino acid sequence: CSVEFGRDLGDTQYF.

V usage is TRBV11-2 and J usage is TRBJ2-5, with unresolved D. The V gene's germline CDR1 is SGHAT and CDR2 FQNNGV. The CDR3 has 13 residues. V was cut by 2 bases and J by 5 bases, with 9 bases left in between. The CDR3 is CASSLRLLETQYF. For the CDR3, the DNA is TGTGCCAGCAGCTTAAGGCTTTTGGAGACCCAGTACTTC.

This clone was recorded once. The chain links TRBV6-6 to TRBJ1-2; 9 nucleotides agree with TRBD1. The germline V gene has CDR1 MNHNY and CDR2 SVGAGI (reference sequence). The V gene end was trimmed by 8 bases and the J gene end by 4 bases; junction bases not matched to a gene: 8. The CDR3 is 14 amino acids. CDR3 amino acids: CASGLGQGVYGYTF. The DNA for the CDR3 is TGTGCCAGCGGACTGGGACAGGGCGTCTATGGCTACACCTTC.

The rearrangement uses TRBV29-1 and TRBJ1-4; 7 positions match TRBD1. CDR1 SQVTM and CDR2 ANQGSEA come from the germline V gene. The CDR3 runs 14 residues. V shed 6 bases, J shed 8 bases, and the junction held 12 bases outside the gene matches. The CDR3 sequence: CSVGPTGMGEKLFF. The CDR3 DNA follows: TGCAGCGTGGGACCGACAGGGATGGGGGAAAAACTGTTTTTT.

The rearrangement joins TRBV2 to TRBJ1-2; TRBD1 agrees at 11 bases. Germline V gene lookup returns CDR1 SNHLY and CDR2 FYNNEI. The CDR3 spans 15 residues. J was trimmed by 8 bases and V by 6 bases; bases with no gene match: 11. The CDR3 region has the DNA TGTGCCAGCAGGCAAGGGACAGGGGGATTTGAAGGCTACACCTTC. This gives the protein CASRQGTGGFEGYTF.

The CDR3 region is CASSSSGGAGETQYF. The CDR3, as DNA: TGTGCCAGCAGCTCCAGCGGGGGGGCAGGAGAGACCCAGTACTTC. The rearrangement links TRBV7-3 to TRBJ2-5, with 10 nucleotides matching TRBD2. Per the germline V gene, CDR1 is SGHTA and CDR2 is FQGTGA. This CDR3 has 15 residues. V lost 4 bases, J lost 4 bases, and 6 bases stayed unmatched.

The rearrangement uses TRBV7-9 and TRBJ1-1; D unclear. The CDR3 is made up of 15 amino acids. The V end lost 5 bases, the J end lost 0 bases, and 13 bases lay between the germline ends. The V gene's germline CDR1 is SEHNR and CDR2 FQNEAQ (reference sequence). The CDR3 region is CASSAGQRMNTEAFF. The CDR3 region has the DNA TGTGCCAGCAGCGCGGGCCAGCGCATGAACACTGAAGCTTTCTTT.

This clone was seen repeatedly, ten times or more. The chain employs TRBV4-1 and TRBJ2-7, with unresolved D. This CDR3 region has 13 residues. Germline CDR1 and CDR2: MGHRA and YSYEKL. V was pared by 4 bases and J by 1 base, with 8 bases between. The DNA for the CDR3 is TGCGCCAGCAGCCGAAGCATTTCCTACGAGCAGTACTTC. This translates into CASSRSISYEQYF.